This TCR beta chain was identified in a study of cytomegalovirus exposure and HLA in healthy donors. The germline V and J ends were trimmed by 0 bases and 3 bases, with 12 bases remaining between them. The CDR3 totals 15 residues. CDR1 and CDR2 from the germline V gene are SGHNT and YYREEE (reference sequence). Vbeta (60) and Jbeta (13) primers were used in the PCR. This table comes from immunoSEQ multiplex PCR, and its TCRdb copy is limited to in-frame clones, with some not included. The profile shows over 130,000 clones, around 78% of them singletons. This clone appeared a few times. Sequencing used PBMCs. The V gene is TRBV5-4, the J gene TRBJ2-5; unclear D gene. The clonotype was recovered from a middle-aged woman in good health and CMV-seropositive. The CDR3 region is CASSLAQLTKETQYF. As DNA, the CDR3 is TGTGCCAGCAGCTTGGCCCAGTTAACCAAAGAGACCCAGTACTTC.